This T cell receptor beta chain came from a study of T-cell memory formation after mild COVID-19. Overall study context: TCR clusters largely stayed donor specific.

This clonotype was observed a few times. Its antigen is as yet unknown. Study findings and constraints: Later expanders leaned CD4+, whereas clones that contracted between day 15 and 85 were balanced CD4/CD8. CD4+ contracting clones were mainly CM and EM; CD8+ ones, EMRA.

cDNA libraries for TCR alpha and TCR beta, carrying sample barcodes and UMIs, came from 5'RACE with constant-segment primers. Each CDR3 protein is one row after TCRdb ran MiXCR on the 5' RACE reads. The sample contains 550,000 to 650,000 distinct CDR3 sequences, 17% of which appear only once. Sequencing input: PBMCs or a T cell subset sorted from them (not recorded which). The receptor's source is an adult woman who had mild COVID-19 (a few samples of this study predate the infection). Cell type and time point are not known.

The DNA for the CDR3 is TGTGCCAGCAGCCAAGCGCCCCACGAGCAGTACTTC. Protein: CASSQAPHEQYF. V gene TRBV3-1 combines with J gene TRBJ2-7, with D uncertain. CDR3 length: 12 amino acids. Germline V gene sequence: CDR1 LGHDT, CDR2 YNNKEL (reference sequence). The germline V and J ends were trimmed by 1 base and 5 bases, with 6 bases remaining between them.